The next 29 T cell receptor beta chains were all read from a single sample in a study of tumor and adjacent non-tumor tissue in lung cancer. The template was RNA from unsorted bulk tissue. A modified ARM-PCR protocol with three rounds of nested PCR amplified TCRbeta. TCRdb reanalysed the multiplex PCR reads using MiXCR and keeps one entry per CDR3 protein. The table lists some 80,000 distinct CDR3 sequences, over 55% of them singletons, with approximately 10% in the top ten. The sequencing input was lung tumor tissue. All receptors come from a woman between 35 and 50 years old with non-small cell lung cancer.

This clonotype has a handful of counts. V is TRBV20-1 and J is TRBJ2-3; TRBD2 aligns across 8 bases. There are 19 residues in the CDR3. After removal of 6 bases from V and 5 bases from J, the junction contained 25 bases not matched to a gene. Germline V gene lookup returns CDR1 DFQATT and CDR2 SNEGSKA (reference sequence). CDR3 protein: CSADSGTGGTKTRIDTQYF. The CDR3 DNA follows: TGCAGTGCGGATAGCGGGACTGGCGGGACCAAGACACGCATAGATACGCAGTATTTT.

As concerns this clonotype: At one boundary the junction diverges from the germline segment, which might be a read error. The chain carries TRBV11-3 and TRBJ2-1; TRBD1 matches at 8 bases. The CDR3 totals 15 residues. CDR1 SGHNT and CDR2 YENEEA come from the germline V gene. CDR3 in amino acids: CASSQRQGSCNEQFF. Written as DNA, the CDR3 is TGTGCCAGCAGCCAGAGACAGGGGTCCTGCAATGAGCAGTTCTTC.

V usage is TRBV6-5 and J usage is TRBJ2-7, with D hard to call. Germline CDR1 and CDR2: MNHEY and SVGAGI. CDR3 size: 14 residues. Trimming removed 6 bases from V and 4 bases from J, with 16 bases in between. The DNA of the CDR3 is TGTGCCAGCAGATACAGTCAGAGGCGATACGAGCAGTACTTC. Its translation: CASRYSQRRYEQYF.

To note about this clonotype: Because the CDR3 is missing its conserved closing phenylalanine or tryptophan, this is likely a read error. V and J are TRBV28 and TRBJ2-3; D uncertain. Germline assignment: CDR1 MDHEN and CDR2 SYDVKM. This CDR3 spans 11 amino acids. The V gene lost 9 bases and the J gene lost 7 bases, with 11 bases spanning the gap. Written as DNA, the CDR3 is TGTGCCAGTAGTAGGGCGAATACGCAGTATTCT. Translating it yields CASSRANTQYS.

This clonotype occurred a few times. Since a much larger clone is just one base distant, this may be a read error. V usage is TRBV7-8 and J usage is TRBJ2-3, with D hard to call. V was clipped by 6 bases and J by 0 bases, with 16 bases between them. Germline V CDR1 and CDR2: SGHVS, FQNEAQ. The CDR3 extends over 16 amino acids. The CDR3 here is CASSLSRSVSTDTQYF. The CDR3 coding sequence is TGTGCCAGCAGTCTTAGCAGGAGTGTGAGCACAGATACGCAGTATTTT.

As regards this clonotype: A read error may account for a junction end that differs from germline. The chain is built from TRBV5-1 and TRBJ2-1; maybe TRBD2 (6 bases). Germline CDR1 is SGHRS and CDR2 is YFSETQ. This CDR3 has 14 residues. In DNA, the CDR3 is TGTGCCAGCAGCCCCGGGACTGTGGTGAATGAGCAGTTCTTC. It specifies CASSPGTVVNEQFF.

On this clonotype itself: One end of the junction is discordant with germline, which a read error may explain. The V gene is TRBV11-2, the J gene TRBJ2-5; perhaps TRBD2 as D (6 bases). CDR3 size: 15 residues. CDR1 and CDR2 from the germline V gene are SGHAT and FQNNGV. CDR3 in DNA: TGTGCCAGCATCTTGGACCTAGCGAGTGGGGGGACCCATTACTTC. The encoded protein is CASILDLASGGTHYF.

This clonotype came up a few times. The CDR3 here is CASSASGLTDTQYF. CDR3 nucleotide sequence: TGTGCCAGCAGTGCTAGCGGGCTCACAGATACGCAGTATTTT. This rearrangement joins TRBV2 to TRBJ2-3; 8 bases agree with TRBD2. V was pared by 4 bases and J by 2 bases, with 2 bases of the junction left unmatched. CDR1 is SNHLY, CDR2 FYNNEI, per germline. The CDR3 extends over 14 amino acids.

The chain recombines TRBV11-2 with TRBJ2-1; D might be TRBD1 (5 bases). V lost 4 bases, J lost 0 bases, and 10 bases lay in between. The germline V gene encodes CDR1 SGHAT and CDR2 FQNNGV. This CDR3 has 15 residues. CDR3 nucleotides: TGTGCCAGCAGCTCGCAGCAGGGCTCCTACAATGAGCAGTTCTTC. Encoded protein: CASSSQQGSYNEQFF.

The V gene is TRBV28, the J gene TRBJ2-2; either TRBD1 or TRBD2 may supply D (5 bases each). Germline V lookup: CDR1 MDHEN, CDR2 SYDVKM. V lost 5 bases to trimming and J lost 11 bases, with 21 bases between them. This CDR3 region has 15 residues. CDR3 amino acids: CASSPGDDGGGELFF. The CDR3 DNA follows: TGTGCCAGCAGTCCCGGGGACGACGGTGGCGGTGAGCTGTTTTTT.

The rearrangement joins TRBV11-2 to TRBJ2-7; D is perhaps TRBD1 or TRBD2 (6 bases each). The CDR3 spans 14 residues. The V gene lost 2 bases and the J gene lost 11 bases, with 19 bases spanning the gap. Germline V CDR1 and CDR2: SGHAT, FQNNGV. The CDR3: CASSLRDSVQGKYF. Written as DNA, the CDR3 is TGTGCCAGCAGCTTAAGGGACTCAGTACAGGGAAAGTACTTC. The full variable domain, rest sourced from reference TRBV11-2 and TRBJ2-7, is EAGVAQSPRYKIIEKRQSVAFWCNPISGHATLYWYQQILGQGPKLLIQFQNNGVVDDSQLPKDRFSAERLKGVDSTLKIQPAKLEDSAVYLCASSLRDSVQGKYFGPGTRLTVT.

The V and J genes are TRBV11-2 and TRBJ2-5, with D possibly matching TRBD2 (6 bases). There are 16 residues in the CDR3. Germline V gene sequence: CDR1 SGHAT, CDR2 FQNNGV. The V end was cut by 1 base, the J end by 11 bases, with 23 bases between. The CDR3 sequence: CASSLVGWRAQGTQYF. Written as DNA, the CDR3 is TGTGCCAGCAGCTTAGTTGGGTGGAGGGCCCAAGGGACTCAGTACTTC.

This clonotype has just a few counts. Given a much more abundant clone one base away, this may be a read error. This chain connects TRBV7-9 to TRBJ2-6, with 8 nucleotides matching TRBD1. The junction had 3 bases not matched to a gene; V was cut back by 5 bases and J by 3 bases. Germline lookup yields CDR1 SEHNR and CDR2 FQNEAQ (reference sequence). This CDR3 has 15 amino acids. The CDR3 loop reads CASSPDRVGANVLTF. The CDR3 DNA is TGTGCCAGCAGCCCGGACAGGGTTGGGGCCAACGTCCTGACTTTC.

A word on this clonotype: One end of the junction does not line up with germline, which may come from a read error. The chain joins TRBV12-3 or TRBV12-4 to TRBJ2-1; no firm D call. CDR3 length equals 15 residues. The CDR3: CDSSSSEASYNEQSF. The CDR3 bases are TGTGACAGCAGTTCCAGCGAGGCCTCCTACAATGAGCAGTCCTTC.

As to this clonotype: This may come from a read error, since a much larger clone is one base off. The CDR3 sequence is CSARELVYPRDPVQHF. CDR3 nucleotide sequence: TGCAGTGCTAGAGAACTAGTGTACCCGAGAGACCCGGTCCAGCATTTT. The chain joins TRBV20-1 to TRBJ1-5; D gene uncertain. The CDR3 runs to 16 residues. V shed 0 bases and J shed 12 bases, with 24 bases lying between them. Germline assignment: CDR1 DFQATT and CDR2 SNEGSKA (reference sequence).

As regards this clonotype: The junction departs from the called germline gene at one end, perhaps through a read error. The V gene is TRBV29-1, the J gene TRBJ2-2, with D possibly TRBD2 on 5 matching bases. Germline values: CDR1 SQVTM, CDR2 ANQGSEA. The CDR3 extends over 14 amino acids. The CDR3 nucleotides read TGCAGCGTTATTGAGAGGGCGAACACCGAGGAGCTGTTTTTT. This gives the protein CSVIERANTEELFF.

The rearrangement joins TRBV19 to TRBJ2-7; 9 nucleotides agree with TRBD1. This CDR3 comprises 16 residues. V lost 8 bases to trimming and J lost 6 bases; unmatched junction nucleotides: 17. Germline lookup yields CDR1 LNHDA and CDR2 SQIVND (reference sequence). In nucleotides, the CDR3 is TGTGCCAGTTCTTCGTCAGGGACAGGGCTATTATTCGAGCAGTACTTC. Protein product: CASSSSGTGLLFEQYF.

This clonotype qualifies as medium-sized. This chain joins TRBV13 and TRBJ2-3, with 8 nucleotides matching TRBD2. With 10 bases clipped from V and 0 bases from J, the junction kept 3 bases outside the gene matches. The CDR3 runs 13 residues. The germline gives CDR1 PRHDT, CDR2 FYEKMQ (reference sequence). CDR3 in amino acids: CATGRASTDTQYF. CDR3 in DNA: TGTGCCACCGGGAGGGCAAGCACAGATACGCAGTATTTT.

The genes are TRBV11-1 and TRBJ2-7; 10 bases are a match to TRBD2. CDR3 length equals 17 residues. The germline V gene has CDR1 SGHAT and CDR2 FQDESV (reference sequence). V was pared by 2 bases and J by 7 bases, with 14 bases of the junction left unmatched. DNA for the CDR3: TGTGCCAGCAGCTTACATCCTAGCGGGAGCCCCTCATATGAGCAGTACTTC. Amino acids: CASSLHPSGSPSYEQYF.

As regards this clonotype: One base away lies a much larger clone, so this may be a sequencing read error. The gene calls are TRBV4-2 and TRBJ2-5; 10 nucleotides agree with TRBD2. The CDR3 runs to 16 residues. Germline CDR1 is LGHNA and CDR2 is YNFKEQ. This CDR3 reads CASNQGAGGFQETQYF. DNA for the CDR3: TGTGCCAGCAACCAAGGAGCGGGGGGGTTCCAAGAGACCCAGTACTTC.

In its sample, this clonotype was seen a few times. A much larger clone is a single base away; this may be a read error. This CDR3 is CSSSPGGTSMAGELFF. CDR3 sequence (DNA): TGTTCCAGCAGCCCAGGGGGTACTAGCATGGCCGGGGAGCTGTTTTTT. The chain has TRBV11-1 and TRBJ2-2; D possibly corresponds to TRBD1 (7 bases). Germline CDR1 is SGHAT and CDR2 is FQDESV (reference sequence). The CDR3 covers 16 residues.

This rearrangement joins TRBV12-3 or TRBV12-4 to TRBJ1-5; D is unclear. This CDR3 is built from 13 residues. Trimming removed 6 bases at V and 7 bases at J, with 13 bases between. In DNA form, the CDR3 reads TGTGCCAGCAGCTACAAGGCTGAACAGCCCCAGCATTTT. This encodes CASSYKAEQPQHF.

Of note for this clonotype: A clone one base away is much larger, so this may be a read error. V usage is TRBV20-1 and J usage is TRBJ2-7; maybe TRBD1 (5 bases). Germline V gene data show CDR1 as DFQATT and CDR2 as SNEGSKA (reference sequence). The CDR3 extends over 15 amino acids. V gave up 2 bases and J gave up 0 bases, with 14 bases separating them. The CDR3 DNA follows: TGCAGTGCTAGACCGACGGACATCATCTCCTACGAGCAGTACTTC. Its protein product is CSARPTDIISYEQYF.

The chain joins TRBV11-3 to TRBJ2-3; 8 nucleotides line up with TRBD1. This CDR3 is built from 16 residues. CDR1 is SGHNT and CDR2 is YENEEA in the germline V gene. CDR3 residues: CVCSLRTGGRIDTQYF. In DNA, the CDR3 is TGTGTCTGCAGCCTTCGTACAGGGGGAAGGATAGATACGCAGTATTTT. The whole variable domain, filled in from reference TRBV11-3 and TRBJ2-3, reads EAGVVQSPRYKIIEKKQPVAFWCNPISGHNTLYWYLQNLGQGPELLIRYENEEAVDDSQLPKDRFSAERLKGVDSTLKIQPAELGDSAVYLCVCSLRTGGRIDTQYFGPGTRLTVL.

With respect to this clonotype: Likely a read error: the CDR3 ends without its conserved phenylalanine or tryptophan. The limits of the CDR3 on the DNA are not certain, so only TCRdb's listed CDR3 is given. CDR3 sequence: CTSSLTGSKNIHYL. The J gene is TRBJ2-4, the V gene TRBV11-2. In germline, CDR1 is SGHAT, CDR2 FQNNGV. The CDR3 totals 14 residues, both ends included.

About this clonotype: At one end, the junction sequence differs from germline, possibly due to a read error. V and J are TRBV29-1 and TRBJ2-3; D unresolved. CDR1 SQVTM and CDR2 ANQGSEA come from the germline V gene. CDR3 length: 13 residues. The CDR3 protein is CIVEIPPADTRYF. CDR3 coding DNA: TGCATCGTTGAAATCCCCCCCGCAGATACGCGGTATTTT.

The chain joins TRBV11-2 to TRBJ2-7, with D perhaps matching TRBD2 (6 bases). Trimming removed 5 bases at V and 13 bases at J, with 21 bases between. The CDR3 is 13 amino acids. Germline CDR1 is SGHAT and CDR2 is FQNNGV. The CDR3 region is CASSPSRDREEYF. DNA of the CDR3: TGTGCCAGCAGCCCGAGCAGGGATAGGGAGGAATACTTC.

This clonotype appeared many times. This rearrangement joins TRBV12-5 to TRBJ2-7; the D is unclear. The V gene's germline CDR1 is LGHNT and CDR2 FRNRAP. The CDR3 length is 14 residues. The V end was cut by 9 bases, the J end by 0 bases, with 15 bases between. CDR3 nucleotides: TGTGCTAGCACCTCAGACACCCGCTCCTACGAGCAGTACTTC. It translates to CASTSDTRSYEQYF.

Points on this clonotype: The junction departs from germline at one end; a sequencing error may be responsible. V and J are TRBV24-1 and TRBJ1-2, with 9 bases fitting TRBD1. The CDR3 runs to 14 residues. Germline V gives CDR1 KGHDR, CDR2 SFDVKD. CDR3 in amino acids: CATGDPGTGKGYTF. CDR3 DNA sequence: TGTGCCACCGGTGATCCCGGGACAGGGAAAGGCTACACCTTC.